This T cell receptor (beta chain) is drawn from a study of CD8 T cells in ankylosing spondylitis. General observations from the study: Clones linked to disease, bearing a CD8+ phenotype, were relatively rare in peripheral blood. The study identified a TCR beta motif of seven or eight highly homologous variants that appeared characteristic of ankylosing spondylitis blood.

Preparation of TCR beta libraries was done by quantitative 5'-RACE with molecular barcodes. TCRdb processed the 5' RACE reads anew with MiXCR; each CDR3 protein has one entry. The table lists 250,000 to 400,000 distinct CDR3 sequences, roughly 10% of them singletons. The CDR3 contains 16 residues. J was trimmed by 7 bases and V by 5 bases; bases with no gene match: 11. Germline assignment: CDR1 SGHVS and CDR2 FQNEAQ. This clonotype was recorded at least ten times. What it recognizes is unknown. The sample taken for sequencing was blood, either unsorted or a sorted T cell fraction (not recorded which). The TCR was taken from a female donor with ankylosing spondylitis or in good health (not recorded which). The chain links TRBV7-8 to TRBJ2-1; 10 bases agree with TRBD2. The CDR3 sequence: CASSLKRGGLENEQFF. For the CDR3, the DNA is TGTGCCAGCAGCCTAAAGCGGGGGGGCCTTGAGAATGAGCAGTTCTTC. Filled out from reference TRBV7-8 and TRBJ2-1, the complete variable domain reads GAGVSQSPRYKVAKRGQDVALRCDPISGHVSLFWYQQALGQGPEFLTYFQNEAQLDKSGLPSDRFFAERPEGSVSTLKIQRTQQEDSAVYLCASSLKRGGLENEQFFGPGTRLTVL.